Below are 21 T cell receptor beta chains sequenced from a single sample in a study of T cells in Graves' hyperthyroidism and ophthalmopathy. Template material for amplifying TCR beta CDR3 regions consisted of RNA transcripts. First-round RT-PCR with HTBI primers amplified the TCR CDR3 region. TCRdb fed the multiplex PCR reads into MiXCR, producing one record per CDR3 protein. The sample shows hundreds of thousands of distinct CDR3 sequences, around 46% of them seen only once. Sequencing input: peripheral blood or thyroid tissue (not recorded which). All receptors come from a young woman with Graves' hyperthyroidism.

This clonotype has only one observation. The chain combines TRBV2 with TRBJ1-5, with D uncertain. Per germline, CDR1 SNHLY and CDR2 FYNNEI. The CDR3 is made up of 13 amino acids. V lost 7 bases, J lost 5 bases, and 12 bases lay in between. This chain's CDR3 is CASIERADQPQHF. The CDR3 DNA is TGTGCCAGCATCGAGAGGGCGGATCAGCCCCAGCATTTT.

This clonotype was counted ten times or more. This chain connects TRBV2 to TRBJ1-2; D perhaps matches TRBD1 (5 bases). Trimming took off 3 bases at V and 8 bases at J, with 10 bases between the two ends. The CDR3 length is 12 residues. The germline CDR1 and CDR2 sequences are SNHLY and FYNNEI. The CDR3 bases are TGTGCCAGCAGTGACAGGGTGCTCGGCTACACCTTC. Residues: CASSDRVLGYTF.

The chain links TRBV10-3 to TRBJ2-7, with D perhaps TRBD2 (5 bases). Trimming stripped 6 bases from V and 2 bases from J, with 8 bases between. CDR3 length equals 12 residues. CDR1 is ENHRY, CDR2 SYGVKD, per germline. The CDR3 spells CAIRRAPYEQYF. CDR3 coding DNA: TGTGCCATCAGGAGGGCTCCCTACGAGCAGTACTTC.

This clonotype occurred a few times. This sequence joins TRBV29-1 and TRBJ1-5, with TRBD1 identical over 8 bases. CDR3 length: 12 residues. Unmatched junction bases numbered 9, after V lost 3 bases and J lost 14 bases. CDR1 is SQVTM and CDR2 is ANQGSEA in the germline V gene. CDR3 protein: CSVDGQGGYEHF. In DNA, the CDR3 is TGCAGCGTTGATGGACAGGGAGGCTACGAGCATTTT. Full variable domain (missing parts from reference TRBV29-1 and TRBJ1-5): SAVISQKPSRDICQRGTSLTIQCQVDSQVTMMFWYRQQPGQSLTLIATANQGSEATYESGFVIDKFPISRPNLTFSTLTVSNMSPEDSSIYLCSVDGQGGYEHFGDGTRLSIL.

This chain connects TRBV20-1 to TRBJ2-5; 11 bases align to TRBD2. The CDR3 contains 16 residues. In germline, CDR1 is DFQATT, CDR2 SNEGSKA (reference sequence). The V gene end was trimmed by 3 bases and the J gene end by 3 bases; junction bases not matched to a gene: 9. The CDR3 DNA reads TGCAGTGCTAGGGGGGGTGGGGGACTAGCGGAAGAGACCCAGTACTTC. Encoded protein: CSARGGGGLAEETQYF.

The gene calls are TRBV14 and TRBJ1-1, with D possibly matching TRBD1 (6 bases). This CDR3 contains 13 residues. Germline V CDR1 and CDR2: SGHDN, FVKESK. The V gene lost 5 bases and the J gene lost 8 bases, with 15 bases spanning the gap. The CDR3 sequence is CASSRAGGMEAFF. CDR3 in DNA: TGTGCCAGCAGCAGGGCGGGGGGCATGGAAGCTTTCTTT.

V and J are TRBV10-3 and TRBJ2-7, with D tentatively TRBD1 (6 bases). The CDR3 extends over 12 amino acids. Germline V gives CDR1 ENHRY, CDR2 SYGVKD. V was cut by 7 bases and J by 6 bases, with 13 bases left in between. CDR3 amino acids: CAITGGAGEQYF. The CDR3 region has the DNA TGTGCCATCACTGGGGGCGCGGGCGAGCAGTACTTC.

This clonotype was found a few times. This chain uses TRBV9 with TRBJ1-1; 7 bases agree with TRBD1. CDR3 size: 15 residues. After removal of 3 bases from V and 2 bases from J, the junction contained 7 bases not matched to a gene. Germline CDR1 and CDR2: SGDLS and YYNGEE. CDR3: CASSASGQKNTEAFF. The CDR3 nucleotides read TGTGCCAGCAGCGCTTCGGGACAGAAAAACACTGAAGCTTTCTTT.

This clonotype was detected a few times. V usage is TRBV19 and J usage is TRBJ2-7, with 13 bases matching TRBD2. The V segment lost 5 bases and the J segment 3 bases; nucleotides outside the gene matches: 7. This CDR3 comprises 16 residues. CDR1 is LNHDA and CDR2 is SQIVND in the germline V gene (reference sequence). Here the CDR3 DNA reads TGTGCCAGTAGTGACCAGGGACTAGCGGGAAACTACGAGCAGTACTTC. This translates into CASSDQGLAGNYEQYF. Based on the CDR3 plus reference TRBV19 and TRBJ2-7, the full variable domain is DGGITQSPKYLFRKEGQNVTLSCEQNLNHDAMYWYRQDPGQGLRLIYYSQIVNDFQKGDIAEGYSVSREKKESFPLTVTSAQKNPTAFYLCASSDQGLAGNYEQYFGPGTRLTVT.

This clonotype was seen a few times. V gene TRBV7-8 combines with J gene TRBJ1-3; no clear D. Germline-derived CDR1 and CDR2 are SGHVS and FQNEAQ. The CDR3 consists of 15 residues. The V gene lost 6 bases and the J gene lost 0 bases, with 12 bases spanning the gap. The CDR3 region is CASSPPDDSGNTIYF. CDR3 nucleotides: TGTGCCAGCAGTCCCCCAGACGACTCTGGAAACACCATATATTTT.

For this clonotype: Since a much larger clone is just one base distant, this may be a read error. The CDR3 DNA reads TGTGCCGGCACAGAACAGGAGACATTTGAAGCTTTCTTT. It yields the protein CAGTEQETFEAFF. This chain connects TRBV2 to TRBJ1-1, with D possibly matching TRBD1 (5 bases). CDR3 length equals 13 residues. Trimming removed 11 bases from V and 7 bases from J, with 20 bases in between. The germline V gene has CDR1 SNHLY and CDR2 FYNNEI.

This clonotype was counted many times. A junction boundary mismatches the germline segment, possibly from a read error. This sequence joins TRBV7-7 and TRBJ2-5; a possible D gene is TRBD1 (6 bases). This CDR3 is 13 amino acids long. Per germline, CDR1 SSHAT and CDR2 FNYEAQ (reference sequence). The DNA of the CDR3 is TGTGCTAGCAGCCCGACTCAGGGGGAGACCCAGTACTTC. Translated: CASSPTQGETQYF.

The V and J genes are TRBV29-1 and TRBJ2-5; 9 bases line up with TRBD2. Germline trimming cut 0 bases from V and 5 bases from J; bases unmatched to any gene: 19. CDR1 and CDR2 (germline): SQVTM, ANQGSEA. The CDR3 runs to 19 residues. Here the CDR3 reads CSVEEPRLDSGRSGETQYF. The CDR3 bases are TGCAGCGTTGAAGAACCCCGCCTGGATAGCGGGAGATCGGGGGAGACCCAGTACTTC.

CDR3 protein: CASSSPGQGADTGELFF. The CDR3 coding sequence is TGTGCCAGCAGCTCTCCGGGACAGGGGGCCGACACCGGGGAGCTGTTTTTT. This sequence joins TRBV7-1 and TRBJ2-2; 12 bases agree with TRBD1. TRBV7-1 is known as an ORF, though its function is uncertain. With 3 bases clipped from V and 3 bases from J, the junction kept 5 bases outside the gene matches. CDR3 length: 17 residues.

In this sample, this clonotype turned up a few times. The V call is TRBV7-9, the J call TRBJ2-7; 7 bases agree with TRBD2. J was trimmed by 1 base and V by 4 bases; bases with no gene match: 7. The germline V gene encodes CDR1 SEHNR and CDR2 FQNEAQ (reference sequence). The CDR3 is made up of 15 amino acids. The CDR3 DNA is TGTGCCAGCAGCTCCCAAGCGCGGGGGTCCTACGAGCAGTACTTC. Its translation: CASSSQARGSYEQYF.

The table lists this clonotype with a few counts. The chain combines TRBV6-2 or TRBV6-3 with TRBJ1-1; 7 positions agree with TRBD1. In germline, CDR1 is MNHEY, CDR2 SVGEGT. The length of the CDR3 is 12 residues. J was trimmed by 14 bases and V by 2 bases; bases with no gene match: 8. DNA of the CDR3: TGTGCCAGCAGTTACGACAGGGTACAGGCGTTCTTT. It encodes CASSYDRVQAFF.

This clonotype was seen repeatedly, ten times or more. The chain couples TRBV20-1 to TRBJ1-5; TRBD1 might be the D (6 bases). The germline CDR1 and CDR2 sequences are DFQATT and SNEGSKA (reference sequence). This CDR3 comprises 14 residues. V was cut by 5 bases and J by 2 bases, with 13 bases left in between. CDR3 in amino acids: CSACDRTGNQPQHF. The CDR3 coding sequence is TGCAGTGCTTGCGACAGGACAGGCAATCAGCCCCAGCATTTT.

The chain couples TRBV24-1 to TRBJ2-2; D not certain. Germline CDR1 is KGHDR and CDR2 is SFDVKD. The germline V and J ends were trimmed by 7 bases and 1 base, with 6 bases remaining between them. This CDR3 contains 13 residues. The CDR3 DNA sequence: TGTGCCACCAGGGGCAGGAACACCGGGGAGCTGTTTTTT. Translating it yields CATRGRNTGELFF.

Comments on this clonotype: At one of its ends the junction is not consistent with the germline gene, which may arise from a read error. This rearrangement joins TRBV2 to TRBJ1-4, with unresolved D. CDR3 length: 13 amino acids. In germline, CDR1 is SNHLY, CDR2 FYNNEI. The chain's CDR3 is CAKQCTANEKLFF. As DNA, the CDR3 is TGCGCCAAGCAGTGTACGGCTAATGAAAAACTGTTTTTT.

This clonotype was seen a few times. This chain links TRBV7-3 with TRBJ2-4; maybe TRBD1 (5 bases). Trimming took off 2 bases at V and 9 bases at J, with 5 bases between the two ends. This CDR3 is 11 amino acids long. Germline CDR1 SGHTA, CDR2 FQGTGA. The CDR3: CASSLGAIQYF. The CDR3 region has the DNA TGTGCCAGCAGCTTAGGGGCCATTCAGTACTTC.

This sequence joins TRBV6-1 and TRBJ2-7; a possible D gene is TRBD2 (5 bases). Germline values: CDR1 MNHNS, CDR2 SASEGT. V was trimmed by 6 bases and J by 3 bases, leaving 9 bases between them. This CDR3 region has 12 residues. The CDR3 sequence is CASRRAFYEQYF. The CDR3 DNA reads TGTGCCAGCAGGCGGGCCTTCTACGAGCAGTACTTC.